This T cell receptor (beta chain) was sequenced for a study of T cell repertoires in cytomegalovirus infection. About the research overall: Signatures in public TCR beta sequences pointed to both CMV infection and matching HLA type.

TCRdb reanalysed the reads using MiXCR and keeps one entry per CDR3 protein. The sample has approximately 43,000 distinct CDR3 sequences; roughly 20% are singletons. The study's findings and limits: In two of eight donors, the top clonotype was HLA-C-restricted CMV-specific. Adding up the frequency of public TCR beta families identified people who carried CMV plus the relevant HLA.

Germline V gene sequence: CDR1 DFQATT, CDR2 SNEGSKA (reference sequence). The V and J ends lost 5 bases and 1 base, in that order; junction bases with no gene match: 7. This CDR3 spans 14 amino acids. This clonotype showed up just a few times. Its matching antigen is unknown. The genes are TRBV20-1 and TRBJ2-5, with TRBD2 matching over 7 bases. This TCR was sampled from a human donor in good health (CMV status not recorded). Some clones in this sample may be carry-over from other donors' samples. The sample was PBMCs, sequenced either directly or after in vitro stimulation (not recorded which). CDR3 protein: CSAERASGQETQYF. As DNA, the CDR3 is TGCAGTGCTGAGAGGGCTAGCGGCCAAGAGACCCAGTACTTC.